This record looks at one T cell receptor beta chain sequence and its context. No antigen is known for it. This sample is drawn from a study of OX40 agonist ivuxolimab in advanced cancers. Study observations and caveats: It was not determined which antigens were specifically recognized by the peripheral T cells that had undergone clonal expansion.

Clones were sequenced by immunoSEQ multiplex PCR, and TCRdb holds only the in-frame ones, with some missing. Altogether 15,000 to 20,000 clones are present, 90% being singletons, with the ten largest covering about half. The CDR3 length is 12 residues. CDR1 and CDR2 from the germline V gene are SGHNT and YYREEE (reference sequence). Trimming took off 1 base at V and 5 bases at J, with 7 bases between the two ends. J is TRBJ2-7 and V is TRBV5-4; D remains ambiguous. Sequencing used CD4+ or CD8+ T cells sorted from blood, obtained in a trial of the OX40 agonist ivuxolimab. The clonotype originates from an adult with an advanced solid tumor such as melanoma, head and neck, liver or kidney cancer. The CDR3 DNA sequence: TGTGCCAGCAGCTTGCTAGGGAACGAGCAGTACTTC. Its protein product is CASSLLGNEQYF.